This TCR beta chain was profiled in a study of response to subunit inactivated influenza vaccine. Study-level points and caveats: Every seasonal influenza vaccination brings in few new T cells, the authors suggested.

The CDR3 runs to 14 residues. Per the germline V gene, CDR1 is DFQATT and CDR2 is SNEGSKA (reference sequence). V dropped 5 bases and J dropped 1; count of bases not matched to a gene: 4. This clonotype has at least ten counts. What it recognizes is unknown. Each CDR3 protein is one row after TCRdb ran MiXCR on the RT-PCR reads. The table includes around 530,000 distinct CDR3 sequences, approximately 17% detected once. Sequencing used CD4+ T cells sorted from PBMCs, obtained around 25 months after vaccination. This TCR was recovered from a man between 50 and 69 years old who received an inactivated influenza vaccine. The V call is TRBV20-1, the J call TRBJ2-3; 9 bases fit TRBD2. CDR3 protein: CSAHSGGRTDTQYF. Written as DNA, the CDR3 is TGCAGTGCTCATAGCGGGGGCCGCACAGATACGCAGTATTTT.